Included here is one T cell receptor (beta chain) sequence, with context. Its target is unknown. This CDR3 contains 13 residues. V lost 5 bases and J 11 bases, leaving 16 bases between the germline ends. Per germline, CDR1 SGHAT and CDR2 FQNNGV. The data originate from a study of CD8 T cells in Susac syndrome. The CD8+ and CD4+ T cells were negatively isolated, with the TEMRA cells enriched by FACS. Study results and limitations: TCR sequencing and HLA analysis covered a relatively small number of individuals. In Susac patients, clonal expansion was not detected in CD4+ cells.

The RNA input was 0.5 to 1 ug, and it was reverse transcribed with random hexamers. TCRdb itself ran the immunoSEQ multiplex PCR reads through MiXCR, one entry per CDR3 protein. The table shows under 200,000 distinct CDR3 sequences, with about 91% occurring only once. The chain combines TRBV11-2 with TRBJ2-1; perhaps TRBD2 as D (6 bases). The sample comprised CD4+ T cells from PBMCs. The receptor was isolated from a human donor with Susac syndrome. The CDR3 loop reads CASSPPASEKQFF. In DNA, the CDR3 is TGTGCCAGCAGCCCCCCTGCTAGCGAAAAGCAGTTCTTC.